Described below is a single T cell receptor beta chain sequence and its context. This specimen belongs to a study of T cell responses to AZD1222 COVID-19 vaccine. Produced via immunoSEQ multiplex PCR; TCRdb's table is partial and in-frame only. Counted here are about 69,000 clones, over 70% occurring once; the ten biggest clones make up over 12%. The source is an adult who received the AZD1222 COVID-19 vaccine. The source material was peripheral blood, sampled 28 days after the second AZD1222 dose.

The CDR3 DNA is TGTGCCAGCAGCTTAACCGGGACAGGGGACCCGTCACCCCTCCACTTT. Amino acid sequence: CASSLTGTGDPSPLHF. This rearrangement joins TRBV7-2 to TRBJ1-6, with 10 bases that match TRBD1. This CDR3 has 16 amino acids. Germline trimming cut 2 bases from V and 10 bases from J; bases unmatched to any gene: 8. Looked up from germline, CDR1 is SGHTA and CDR2 is FQGNSA.